This T cell receptor (beta chain) was recovered during a study of blood T cell repertoires in COVID-19 (TCRdb year 2020). Background for the entire study: Samples covering the acute and convalescent phases of COVID-19 were provided by collaborators in the United States, Italy and Spain. Where available, HLA class I and class II types were taken from metadata supplied by the sample provider and were not determined by assay-based typing. The material from the prospective study consisted of cDNA or gDNA derived from T cells, B-cell-depleted T cells, or PBMCs. The samples were drawn from the first 160 participants of the ongoing ImmuneRACE study and from some 1,300 subjects provided by 6 global collaborators. The repertoires were made available in a free public database intended to serve as a resource for research on the immune response to SARS-CoV-2. Subjects who had been exposed to COVID-19, were actively infected with it, or had recovered from it provided the deeply sampled blood TCRbeta repertoires that made up the dataset. Nearly every sample came with metadata listing a de-identified subject ID, COVID-19 status, age in years and sex. General conclusions and limits of the study: Clinical and demographic metadata were provided uncurated, with the amount varying by source and participant.

TCRbeta CDR3 regions were amplified from genomic DNA by means of the immunoSEQ Assay, a bias-controlled multiplex PCR. In the source study's methods: Within the assay, amplification of reference gene primers was used to estimate how many nucleated cells each sample contained. Sequence reads were collapsed and filtered to measure the absolute abundance of every unique TCRbeta CDR3 rearrangement. For each sample, productive Simpson clonality was calculated by taking the square root of Simpson's diversity index across productive rearrangements. Drawn from immuneACCESS, this table holds only the in-frame rearrangements with V and J called that TCRdb kept. Clones are partly lost; checked studies trace under half to an unresolved V gene and leave the rest unexplained. That table furnishes V, J and clone size, whereas the DNA furnished D and trimming. The sample table shows approximately 150,000 clones, and about 91% are seen once. 1.5% to 1.9% of the sample rests with the top ten.

As for this clone: The antigen it binds to is not known. Base quality data are lacking; no much larger clone is found one base away.

Each collaborating institution followed its own protocols to collect whole blood in K2EDTA tubes. Collaborator samples were shipped for TCRbeta analysis as frozen whole blood, isolated PBMCs, or DNA extracted from either sample type. The cysteine opens and the phenylalanine closes a CDR3 of 17 amino acids. Only the CDR3 portion is preserved as DNA: 51 bases, with reading frame beginning at the first base. The germline V gene (reference sequence) gives CDR1 as SGHNT and CDR2 as YYREEE. The germline ends are 17 bases apart after V is trimmed by 3 bases and J by 2 bases. The chain was built from TRBV5-4 and TRBJ2-2, with a weak D call of TRBD1 (5 bases match). Source material: peripheral blood. This clonotype was sampled from an older woman with acute or convalescent COVID-19. The CDR3 corresponds to CASSSPIPRVNTGELFF. The DNA is as follows: TGTGCCAGCAGCTCCCCAATTCCCAGGGTTAACACCGGGGAGCTGTTTTTT.